The 27 T cell receptor beta chains reported below all come from one sample, sequenced in a study of CD8+ T cells in alopecia areata. RNA extraction was followed by reverse transcription into cDNA, which acted as the sequencing template. Clones were read by immunoSEQ multiplex PCR, and TCRdb kept only the in-frame ones, dropping some. The table records some 200,000 clones, 50% to 60% of them present only once. Sample: CD4+ T cells sorted from blood, taken at week 0. Receptors were obtained from a human donor with alopecia areata.

This chain connects TRBV15 to TRBJ2-1; 9 bases align to TRBD2. The CDR3 loop spans 14 amino acids. CDR1 and CDR2 from the germline V gene are LNHNV and YYDKDF (reference sequence). V gave up 3 bases and J gave up 6 bases; unmatched junction bases: 3. In nucleotides, the CDR3 is TGTGCCACCAGCAGGGGCGGGGGGGCCAATGAGCAGTTCTTC. This gives the protein CATSRGGGANEQFF.

V usage is TRBV5-1 and J usage is TRBJ2-3, with D possibly being TRBD1 or TRBD2 (6 bases each). Germline values: CDR1 SGHRS, CDR2 YFSETQ. This CDR3 has 18 amino acids. The V gene lost 0 bases and the J gene lost 4 bases, with 21 bases spanning the gap. The CDR3 loop reads CASSLAVGGGTNADTQYF. CDR3 nucleotides: TGCGCCAGCAGCTTGGCGGTAGGCGGCGGGACAAACGCAGATACGCAGTATTTT.

The chain employs TRBV7-8 and TRBJ1-5; possibly TRBD1 for D (5 bases). Germline values: CDR1 SGHVS, CDR2 FQNEAQ. This CDR3 has 15 residues. V lost 0 bases and J lost 4, with 10 bases in between. CDR3 nucleotide sequence: TGTGCCAGCAGCTTAGCGCGGCAGGGAAATCAGCCCCAGCATTTT. This codes for CASSLARQGNQPQHF.

The rearrangement joins TRBV6-5 to TRBJ2-3; D remains ambiguous. Germline V gives CDR1 MNHEY, CDR2 SVGAGI. The CDR3 runs to 11 residues. Trimming took off 6 bases at V and 6 bases at J, with 7 bases between the two ends. DNA for the CDR3: TGTGCCAGCAGAGATGCGGATACGCAGTATTTT. Protein sequence: CASRDADTQYF.

This chain connects TRBV4-1 to TRBJ1-1; 9 nucleotides align to TRBD1. CDR1 is MGHRA and CDR2 is YSYEKL in the germline V gene. The length of the CDR3 is 17 residues. J gave up 2 bases and V 4 bases, and 11 bases lay outside the gene matches. The CDR3 region is CASSPGPAGQGNTEAFF. CDR3 coding DNA: TGCGCCAGCAGCCCTGGTCCGGCGGGACAGGGAAACACTGAAGCTTTCTTT.

The J gene is TRBJ2-5, the V gene TRBV30, with D possibly matching TRBD2 (6 bases). This CDR3 has 16 residues. From germline, CDR1 is GTSNPN and CDR2 SVGIG (reference sequence). Trimming removed 0 bases from V and 4 bases from J, with 18 bases in between. CDR3 residues: CAWSVPPPSVGETQYF. Here the CDR3 DNA reads TGTGCCTGGAGTGTCCCCCCCCCTAGCGTGGGAGAGACCCAGTACTTC.

The V and J genes are TRBV9 and TRBJ1-2; D is perhaps TRBD1 (6 bases). The germline V and J ends were trimmed by 0 bases and 3 bases, with 12 bases remaining between them. CDR3 size: 15 residues. From germline, CDR1 is SGDLS and CDR2 YYNGEE. CDR3 bases: TGTGCCAGCAGCGTAGCGGGGGCGGGGGACTATGGCTACACCTTC. Amino acids: CASSVAGAGDYGYTF.

This clone has only a few counts. The rearrangement links TRBV30 to TRBJ2-7; D not resolved. The CDR3 length is 11 residues. Trimming shortened V by 3 bases and J by 3 bases, and 6 bases separated the two germline ends. Germline V gene sequence: CDR1 GTSNPN, CDR2 SVGIG (reference sequence). In DNA form, the CDR3 reads TGTGCCTGGAGCAATTACTACGAGCAGTACTTC. Its translation: CAWSNYYEQYF.

The V call is TRBV30, the J call TRBJ2-2; 9 bases align to TRBD2. CDR1 GTSNPN and CDR2 SVGIG come from the germline V gene (reference sequence). The V gene end was trimmed by 2 bases and the J gene end by 6 bases; junction bases not matched to a gene: 7. This CDR3 contains 15 residues. CDR3 amino acids: CAWSLAGASPGELFF. CDR3 nucleotides: TGTGCCTGGAGTTTAGCGGGGGCCTCACCCGGGGAGCTGTTTTTT.

V and J are TRBV23-1 and TRBJ2-7; D is unresolved. TRBV23-1 is known as an ORF, though its function is uncertain. V was cut by 2 bases and J by 2 bases, with 13 bases left in between. The CDR3 extends over 15 amino acids. CDR3 in DNA: TGCGCCAGCAGTCAAAGAGCCCACCGGGCCTACGAGCAGTACTTC. Protein sequence: CASSQRAHRAYEQYF.

This clone came up a few times. The rearrangement links TRBV7-8 to TRBJ2-7; maybe TRBD2 (7 bases). In germline, CDR1 is SGHVS, CDR2 FQNEAQ. V dropped 5 bases and J dropped 7 bases, with 18 bases sitting between them. CDR3 length: 14 amino acids. CDR3 nucleotides: TGTGCCAGCAGCCCGCCGCCGGGGGGCCGGGAGCAGTACTTC. Its protein is CASSPPPGGREQYF.

The J gene is TRBJ1-1, the V gene TRBV30, with D hard to call. Germline V gene sequence: CDR1 GTSNPN, CDR2 SVGIG (reference sequence). The CDR3 has 15 residues. The germline V and J ends were trimmed by 4 bases and 0 bases, with 15 bases remaining between them. The DNA of the CDR3 is TGTGCCTGGAAACAGCGAGGTTTGCTGAACACTGAAGCTTTCTTT. The encoded protein is CAWKQRGLLNTEAFF.

The J gene is TRBJ2-7, the V gene TRBV29-1, with D unclear. Germline CDR1 and CDR2: SQVTM and ANQGSEA. Trimming cost V 0 bases and J 6 bases, with 18 bases left between them. The CDR3 sequence is 15 residues long. In nucleotides, the CDR3 is TGCAGCGTTGAAGATTCGTTGGTTAAAGGTGGCGAGCAGTACTTC. It yields the protein CSVEDSLVKGGEQYF.

The chain carries TRBV4-1 and TRBJ2-7, with D possibly being TRBD1 (5 bases). The CDR3 consists of 17 residues. V was clipped by 2 bases and J by 2 bases, with 19 bases between them. The germline V gene has CDR1 MGHRA and CDR2 YSYEKL. CDR3 bases: TGCGCCAGCAGCCAAACATCTGGGGCCCCCTGGGCCTACGAGCAGTACTTC. Residues: CASSQTSGAPWAYEQYF.

V gene TRBV9 combines with J gene TRBJ2-3; D remains ambiguous. Germline loops: CDR1 SGDLS, CDR2 YYNGEE. The V end was cut by 0 bases, the J end by 0 bases, with 11 bases between. The CDR3 covers 16 residues. This CDR3 is CASSVGSVGSTDTQYF. In DNA form, the CDR3 reads TGTGCCAGCAGCGTAGGGTCCGTAGGTAGCACAGATACGCAGTATTTT.

This sequence joins TRBV5-5 and TRBJ2-7, with a tentative D call TRBD2 (5 bases). V lost 6 bases and J lost 12, with 25 bases in between. The CDR3 is 14 amino acids. Germline V gene sequence: CDR1 SGHKS, CDR2 YYEKEE (reference sequence). CDR3 sequence reads: CASTVSFERSRVYF. CDR3 coding DNA: TGTGCCAGCACTGTAAGCTTCGAACGTTCGAGGGTGTACTTC.

The rearrangement uses TRBV29-1 and TRBJ1-1; D unresolved. Trimming took off 3 bases at V and 4 bases at J, with 6 bases between the two ends. Germline V gene lookup returns CDR1 SQVTM and CDR2 ANQGSEA. The CDR3 loop spans 11 amino acids. The CDR3 is CSVERLTEAFF. In nucleotides, the CDR3 is TGCAGCGTTGAGCGGCTCACTGAAGCTTTCTTT.

This chain uses TRBV7-2 with TRBJ2-2; 9 nucleotides match TRBD2. The CDR3 consists of 15 residues. The germline CDR1 and CDR2 sequences are SGHTA and FQGNSA. Trimming removed 3 bases from V and 1 base from J; junction bases left unmatched: 0. CDR3 nucleotide sequence: TGTGCCAGCAGCTTGACTAGCGGGAACACCGGGGAGCTGTTTTTT. It yields the protein CASSLTSGNTGELFF.

This chain connects TRBV15 to TRBJ2-1, with TRBD2 matching over 9 bases. Germline trimming cut 1 base from V and 5 bases from J; bases unmatched to any gene: 3. From germline, CDR1 is LNHNV and CDR2 YYDKDF (reference sequence). CDR3 size: 15 residues. CDR3 coding DNA: TGTGCCACCAGCAGAGTAGGCGGGGGGGACAATGAGCAGTTCTTC. This gives the protein CATSRVGGGDNEQFF.

The V call is TRBV29-1, the J call TRBJ1-5; no reliable D call. The germline CDR1 and CDR2 sequences are SQVTM and ANQGSEA. V lost 4 bases and J 2 bases, leaving 12 bases between the germline ends. This CDR3 spans 14 amino acids. The CDR3 DNA is TGCAGCGTTGCATCCGGGTCTGGCAATCAGCCCCAGCATTTT. Amino acids: CSVASGSGNQPQHF.

The chain links TRBV7-9 to TRBJ2-1; TRBD1 matches 7 bases. Looked up from germline, CDR1 is SEHNR and CDR2 is FQNEAQ (reference sequence). The CDR3 sequence is 16 residues long. Trimming at V came to 5 bases and at J to 8 bases, leaving 15 bases not matched to a gene. The CDR3 loop reads CASSPRQGPGWDEQFF. In nucleotides, the CDR3 is TGTGCCAGCAGCCCTCGACAGGGTCCAGGATGGGATGAGCAGTTCTTC.

The rearrangement joins TRBV29-1 to TRBJ2-7, with no clear D. V was pared by 6 bases and J by 2 bases, with 8 bases between. Germline CDR1 and CDR2: SQVTM and ANQGSEA. The CDR3 consists of 11 residues. CDR3 loop: CSVSAAYEQYF. As DNA, the CDR3 is TGCAGCGTGTCGGCAGCCTACGAGCAGTACTTC.

The rearrangement links TRBV2 to TRBJ2-7, with 9 bases that match TRBD1. With 5 bases clipped from V and 9 bases from J, the junction kept 11 bases outside the gene matches. This CDR3 region has 14 residues. Germline V gene lookup returns CDR1 SNHLY and CDR2 FYNNEI. CDR3: CASSSGTGTSGQYF. As DNA, the CDR3 is TGTGCCAGCAGTAGTGGGACAGGGACCTCTGGGCAGTACTTC.

The V gene is TRBV5-6, the J gene TRBJ1-2; D is undetermined. Germline assignment: CDR1 SGHDT and CDR2 YYEEEE. This CDR3 comprises 11 residues. Trimming pared 4 bases from V and 7 bases from J, leaving 8 bases between. CDR3 nucleotide sequence: TGTGCCAGCAGCATTACCACTGGCTACACCTTC. Its protein product is CASSITTGYTF.

The chain links TRBV13 to TRBJ2-2, with D perhaps matching TRBD2 (6 bases). Germline V CDR1 and CDR2: PRHDT, FYEKMQ (reference sequence). V was trimmed by 5 bases and J by 6 bases, leaving 13 bases between them. The CDR3 loop spans 14 amino acids. Here the CDR3 reads CASSKPLASGELFF. CDR3 nucleotide sequence: TGTGCCAGCAGCAAGCCGCTAGCGTCCGGGGAGCTGTTTTTT. The full variable domain, completed using reference TRBV13 and TRBJ2-2, is AAGVIQSPRHLIKEKRETATLKCYPIPRHDTVYWYQQGPGQDPQFLISFYEKMQSDKGSIPDRFSAQQFSDYHSELNMSSLELGDSALYFCASSKPLASGELFFGEGSRLTVL.

V usage is TRBV15 and J usage is TRBJ1-2; no firm D call. Between the trimmed V and J ends, which lost 0 bases and 2 bases, there was a span of 7 bases. This CDR3 is 14 amino acids long. Germline V gives CDR1 LNHNV, CDR2 YYDKDF (reference sequence). This CDR3 is CATSREALNYGYTF. CDR3 DNA sequence: TGTGCCACCAGCAGAGAGGCGCTGAACTATGGCTACACCTTC.

CDR3 sequence: CASSQDAGVNQPQHF. CDR3 DNA: TGCGCCAGCAGCCAAGATGCAGGGGTGAATCAGCCCCAGCATTTT. The chain joins TRBV4-1 to TRBJ1-5; D perhaps matches TRBD1 (6 bases). Per germline, CDR1 MGHRA and CDR2 YSYEKL. Trimming pared 0 bases from V and 4 bases from J, leaving 10 bases between. The CDR3 extends over 15 amino acids.